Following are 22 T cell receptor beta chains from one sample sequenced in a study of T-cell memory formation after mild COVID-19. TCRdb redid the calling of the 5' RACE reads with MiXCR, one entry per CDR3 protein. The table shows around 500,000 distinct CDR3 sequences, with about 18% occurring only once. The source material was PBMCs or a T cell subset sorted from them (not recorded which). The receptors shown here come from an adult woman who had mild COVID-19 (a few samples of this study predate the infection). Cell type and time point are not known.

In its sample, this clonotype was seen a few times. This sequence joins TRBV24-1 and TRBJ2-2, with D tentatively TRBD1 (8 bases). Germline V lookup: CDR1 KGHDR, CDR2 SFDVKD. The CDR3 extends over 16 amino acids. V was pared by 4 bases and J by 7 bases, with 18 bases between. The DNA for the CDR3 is TGTGCCACCAGTGACATCGGACAGGGAGGGAACGGGGAGCTGTTTTTT. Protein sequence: CATSDIGQGGNGELFF.

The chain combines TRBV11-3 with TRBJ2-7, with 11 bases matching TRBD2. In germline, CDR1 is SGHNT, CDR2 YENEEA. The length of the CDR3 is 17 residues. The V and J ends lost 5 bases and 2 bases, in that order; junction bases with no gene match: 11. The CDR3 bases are TGTGCCAGCAGCCAGTATTACGGGACTAGCGGAACCTACGAGCAGTACTTC. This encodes CASSQYYGTSGTYEQYF.

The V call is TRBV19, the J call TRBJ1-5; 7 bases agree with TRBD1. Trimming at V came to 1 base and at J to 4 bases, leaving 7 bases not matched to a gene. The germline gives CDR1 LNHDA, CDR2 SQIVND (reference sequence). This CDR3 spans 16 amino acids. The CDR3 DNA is TGTGCCAGTAGTATAGGAGGCGGGACAGCTAATCAGCCCCAGCATTTT. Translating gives CASSIGGGTANQPQHF.

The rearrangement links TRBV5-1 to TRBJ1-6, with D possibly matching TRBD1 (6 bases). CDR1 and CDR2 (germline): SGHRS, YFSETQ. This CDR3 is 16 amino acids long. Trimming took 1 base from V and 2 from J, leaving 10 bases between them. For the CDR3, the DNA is TGCGCCAGCAGCTTGTCAGGGGAACCCTATAATTCACCCCTCCACTTT. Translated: CASSLSGEPYNSPLHF.

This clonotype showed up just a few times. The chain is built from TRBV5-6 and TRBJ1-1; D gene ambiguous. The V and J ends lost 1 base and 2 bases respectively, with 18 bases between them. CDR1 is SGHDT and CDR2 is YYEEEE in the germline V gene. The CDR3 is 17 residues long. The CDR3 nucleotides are TGTGCCAGCAGCTTGTATTTAGCTACCGGTGCCAACACTGAAGCTTTCTTT. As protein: CASSLYLATGANTEAFF.

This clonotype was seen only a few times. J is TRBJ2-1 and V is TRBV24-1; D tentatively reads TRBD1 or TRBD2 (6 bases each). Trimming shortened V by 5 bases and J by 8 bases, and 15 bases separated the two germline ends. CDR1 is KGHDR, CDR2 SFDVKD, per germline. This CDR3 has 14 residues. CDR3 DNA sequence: TGTGCCACCAGTGGGCACAGGGAGGTCGATGAGCAGTTCTTC. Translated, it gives CATSGHREVDEQFF.

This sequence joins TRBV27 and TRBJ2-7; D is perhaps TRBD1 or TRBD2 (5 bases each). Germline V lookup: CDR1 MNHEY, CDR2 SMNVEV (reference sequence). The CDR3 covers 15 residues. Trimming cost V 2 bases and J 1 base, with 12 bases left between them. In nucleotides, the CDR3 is TGTGCCAGCAGTTTAGGGGGTATTCCTTCCTACGAGCAGTACTTC. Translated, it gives CASSLGGIPSYEQYF.

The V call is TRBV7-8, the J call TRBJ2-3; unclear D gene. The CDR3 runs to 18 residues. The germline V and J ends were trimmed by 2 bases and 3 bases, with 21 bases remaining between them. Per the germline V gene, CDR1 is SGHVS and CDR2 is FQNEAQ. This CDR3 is CASSLRPVVARLTDTQYF. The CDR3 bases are TGTGCCAGCAGCTTAAGGCCCGTGGTAGCTCGATTAACAGATACGCAGTATTTT.

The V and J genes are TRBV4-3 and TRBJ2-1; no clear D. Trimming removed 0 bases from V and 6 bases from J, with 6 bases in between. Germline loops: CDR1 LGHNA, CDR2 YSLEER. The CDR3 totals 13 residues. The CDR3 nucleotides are TGCGCCAGCAGCCAAGATGGCTTCAATGAGCAGTTCTTC. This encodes CASSQDGFNEQFF.

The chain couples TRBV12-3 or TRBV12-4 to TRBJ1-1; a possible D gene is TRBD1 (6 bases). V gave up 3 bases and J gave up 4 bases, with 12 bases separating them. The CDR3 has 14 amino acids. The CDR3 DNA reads TGTGCCAGCAGTTTGCGGGGGGCCGGCACTGAAGCTTTCTTT. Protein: CASSLRGAGTEAFF.

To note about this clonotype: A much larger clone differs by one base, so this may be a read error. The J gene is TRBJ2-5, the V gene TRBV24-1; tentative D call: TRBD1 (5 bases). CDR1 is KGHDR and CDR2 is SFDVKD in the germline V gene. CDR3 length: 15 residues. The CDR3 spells CATSDYRQYHETQYF. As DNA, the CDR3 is TGTGCCACCAGTGATTATAGACAGTACCACGAGACCCAGTACTTC.

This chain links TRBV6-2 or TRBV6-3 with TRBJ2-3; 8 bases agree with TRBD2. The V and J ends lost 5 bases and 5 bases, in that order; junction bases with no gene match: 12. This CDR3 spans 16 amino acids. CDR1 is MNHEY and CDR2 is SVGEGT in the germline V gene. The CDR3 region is CASSDHGRASVDTQYF. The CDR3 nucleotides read TGTGCCAGCAGTGATCACGGGAGGGCCTCAGTAGATACGCAGTATTTT.

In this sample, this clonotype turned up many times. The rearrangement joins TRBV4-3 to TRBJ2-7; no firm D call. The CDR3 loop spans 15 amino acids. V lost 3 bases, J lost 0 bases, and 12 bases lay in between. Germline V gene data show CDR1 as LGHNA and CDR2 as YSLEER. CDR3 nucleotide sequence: TGCGCCAGCAGCCATAGTTTCGGAAACTCCTACGAGCAGTACTTC. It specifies CASSHSFGNSYEQYF.

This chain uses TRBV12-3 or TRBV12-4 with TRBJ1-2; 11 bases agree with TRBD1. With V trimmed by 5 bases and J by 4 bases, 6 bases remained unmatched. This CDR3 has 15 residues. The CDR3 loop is CASSRGTGGVYGYTF. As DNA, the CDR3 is TGTGCCAGCAGTCGCGGGACAGGGGGGGTCTATGGCTACACCTTC.

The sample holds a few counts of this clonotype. The CDR3 protein is CASRGQGALYEQYF. The CDR3 DNA is TGTGCCAGCAGGGGACAGGGGGCGCTTTACGAGCAGTACTTC. The chain joins TRBV7-9 to TRBJ2-7, with 12 bases that match TRBD1. Germline V gene sequence: CDR1 SEHNR, CDR2 FQNEAQ (reference sequence). This CDR3 spans 14 amino acids. V was clipped by 6 bases and J by 4 bases; unmatched bases: 4.

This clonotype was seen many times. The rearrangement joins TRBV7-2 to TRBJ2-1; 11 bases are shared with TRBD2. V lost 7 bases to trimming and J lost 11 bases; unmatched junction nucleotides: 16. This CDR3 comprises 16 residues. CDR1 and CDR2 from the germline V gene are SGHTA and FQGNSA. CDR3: CASTPSPGLAAIKQFF. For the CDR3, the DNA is TGTGCCAGCACCCCAAGCCCGGGACTAGCGGCAATTAAGCAGTTCTTC.

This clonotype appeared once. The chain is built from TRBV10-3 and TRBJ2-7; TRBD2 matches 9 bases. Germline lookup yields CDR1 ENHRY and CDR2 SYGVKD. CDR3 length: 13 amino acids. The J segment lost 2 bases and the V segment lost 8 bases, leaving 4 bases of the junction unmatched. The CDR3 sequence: CAIGPSGTYEQYF. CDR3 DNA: TGTGCCATCGGCCCTAGCGGGACCTACGAGCAGTACTTC.

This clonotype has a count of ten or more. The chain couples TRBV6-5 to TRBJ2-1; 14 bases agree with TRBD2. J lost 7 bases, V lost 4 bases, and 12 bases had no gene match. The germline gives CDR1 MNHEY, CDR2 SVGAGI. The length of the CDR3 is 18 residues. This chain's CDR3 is CASSSPAWGLAGENEQFF. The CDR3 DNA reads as TGTGCCAGCAGTTCCCCCGCGTGGGGACTAGCGGGAGAGAATGAGCAGTTCTTC.

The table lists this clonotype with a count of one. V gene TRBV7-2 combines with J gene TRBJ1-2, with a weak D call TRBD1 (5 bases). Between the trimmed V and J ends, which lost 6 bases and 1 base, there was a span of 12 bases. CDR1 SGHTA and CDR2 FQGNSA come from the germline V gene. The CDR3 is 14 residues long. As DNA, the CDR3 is TGTGCCAGCAGTCCGGGACTAAATAACTATGGCTACACCTTC. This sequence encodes CASSPGLNNYGYTF.

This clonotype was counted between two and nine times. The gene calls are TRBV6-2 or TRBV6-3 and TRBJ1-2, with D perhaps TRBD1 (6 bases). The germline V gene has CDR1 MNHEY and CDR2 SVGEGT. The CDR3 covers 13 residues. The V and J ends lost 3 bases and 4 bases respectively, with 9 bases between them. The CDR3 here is CASSYTGSYGYTF. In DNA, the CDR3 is TGTGCCAGCAGTTATACAGGGAGCTATGGCTACACCTTC.

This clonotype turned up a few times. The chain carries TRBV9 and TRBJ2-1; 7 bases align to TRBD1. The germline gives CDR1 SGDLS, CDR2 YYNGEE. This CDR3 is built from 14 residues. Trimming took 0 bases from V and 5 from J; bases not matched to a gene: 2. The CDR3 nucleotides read TGTGCCAGCAGCGTAGTAGGGACAGACAATGAGCAGTTCTTC. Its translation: CASSVVGTDNEQFF.

CDR3 residues: CASSPRPDSLNTEAFF. For the CDR3, the DNA is TGTGCCAGCAGTCCCCGACCTGATTCTTTGAACACTGAAGCTTTCTTT. V is TRBV25-1 and J is TRBJ1-1; D gene unclear. The V and J ends lost 5 bases and 0 bases respectively, with 16 bases between them. Looked up from germline, CDR1 is MGHDK and CDR2 is SYGVNS. There are 16 residues in the CDR3.